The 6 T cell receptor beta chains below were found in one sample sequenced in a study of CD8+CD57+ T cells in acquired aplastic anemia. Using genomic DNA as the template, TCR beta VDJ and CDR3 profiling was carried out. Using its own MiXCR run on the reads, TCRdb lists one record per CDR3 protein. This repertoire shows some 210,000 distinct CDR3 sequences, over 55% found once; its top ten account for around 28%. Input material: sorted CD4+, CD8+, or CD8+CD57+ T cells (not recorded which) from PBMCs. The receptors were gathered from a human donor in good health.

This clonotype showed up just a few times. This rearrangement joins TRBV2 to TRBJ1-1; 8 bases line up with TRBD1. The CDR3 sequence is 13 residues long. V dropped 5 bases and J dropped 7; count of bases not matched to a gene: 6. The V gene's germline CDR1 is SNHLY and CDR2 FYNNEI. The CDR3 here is CASSSRGLVEAFF. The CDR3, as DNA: TGTGCCAGCAGTAGCAGGGGGCTGGTTGAAGCTTTCTTT.

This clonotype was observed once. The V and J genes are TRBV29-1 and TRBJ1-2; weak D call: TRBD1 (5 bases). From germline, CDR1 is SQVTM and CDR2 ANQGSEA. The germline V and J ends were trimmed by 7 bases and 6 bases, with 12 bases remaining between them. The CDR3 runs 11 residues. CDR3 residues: CSARGVDGYTF. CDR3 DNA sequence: TGCAGCGCCCGGGGGGTCGATGGCTACACCTTC.

CDR3 sequence (DNA): TGTGCCAGCAGCCTCTACCTTAGCGGGAGTACAGATACGCAGTATTTT. Its translation: CASSLYLSGSTDTQYF. The V call is TRBV7-9, the J call TRBJ2-3; 9 nucleotides agree with TRBD2. J gave up 3 bases and V 5 bases, and 9 bases lay outside the gene matches. Germline loops: CDR1 SEHNR, CDR2 FQNEAQ (reference sequence). The CDR3 consists of 16 residues.

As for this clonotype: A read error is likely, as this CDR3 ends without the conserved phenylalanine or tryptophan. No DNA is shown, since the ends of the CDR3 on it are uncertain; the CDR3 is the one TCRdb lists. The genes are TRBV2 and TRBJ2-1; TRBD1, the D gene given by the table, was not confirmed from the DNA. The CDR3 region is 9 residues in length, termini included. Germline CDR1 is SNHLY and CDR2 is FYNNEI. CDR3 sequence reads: CASSERHSS.

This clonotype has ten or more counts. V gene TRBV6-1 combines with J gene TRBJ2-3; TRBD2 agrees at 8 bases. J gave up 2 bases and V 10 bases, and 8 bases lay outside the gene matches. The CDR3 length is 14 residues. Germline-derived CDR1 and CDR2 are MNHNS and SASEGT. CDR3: CATRVAGNTDTQYF. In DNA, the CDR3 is TGTGCCACCCGGGTAGCGGGAAACACAGATACGCAGTATTTT.

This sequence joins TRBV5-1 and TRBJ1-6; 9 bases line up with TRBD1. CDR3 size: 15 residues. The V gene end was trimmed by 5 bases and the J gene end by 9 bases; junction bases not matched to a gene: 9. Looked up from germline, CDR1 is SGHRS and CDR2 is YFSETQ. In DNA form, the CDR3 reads TGCGCCAGCAGTCCCGGGACAGGGCTCGCTTCACCCCTCCACTTT. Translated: CASSPGTGLASPLHF.